A selection of T cell receptor beta chains follows, all from one sample in a study of human T cells and chemical hapten exposure. A single record per CDR3 protein comes from TCRdb applying MiXCR to the RACE reads. In the table there are around 120,000 distinct CDR3 sequences, about 13% of which are singletons. The input for sequencing was whole blood, taken in connection with sensitization to the hapten diphenylcyclopropenone (DPC). These receptors originate from a woman aged 18-30 years with alopecia areata. Some clones in this sample may be carry-over from other donors' samples. The CDR3 runs from the conserved cysteine through the conserved F or W. The D gene is left open where the match is weak. A clone size is listed for some rows: how often the clone was seen (once, few, many), or a class if it is expanded.

D: NA
J: TRBJ1-5
size: NA
V: TRBV7-2
CDR3: CASRLYQPQHF
DNA: TGTGCCAGCAGGTTGTATCAGCCCCAGCATTTT

D: NA
J: TRBJ1-2
size: once
V: TRBV4-3
CDR3: CASSQDAGNVGYTF
DNA: TGCGCCAGCAGCCAAGATGCAGGGAACGTCGGCTACACCTTC

D: NA
J: TRBJ1-1
size: many
V: TRBV6-6
CDR3: CASSYPHRGLNTEAFF
DNA: TGTGCCAGCAGTTACCCACATCGGGGCCTGAACACTGAAGCTTTCTTT

D: NA
J: TRBJ1-2
size: few
V: TRBV18
CDR3: CASSPISEGYGYTF
DNA: TGTGCCAGCTCACCCATTTCGGAGGGATACGGCTACACCTTC

D: NA
J: TRBJ1-2
size: few
V: TRBV18
CDR3: CASSPQGRTNYGYTF
DNA: TGTGCCAGCTCACCTCAGGGGAGGACCAACTATGGCTACACCTTC

D: NA
J: TRBJ1-1
size: NA
V: TRBV5-1
CDR3: CASSWGPTSTEAFF
DNA: TGCGCCAGCAGCTGGGGACCCACGAGCACTGAAGCTTTCTTT

D: TRBD1
J: TRBJ1-5
size: few
V: TRBV2
CDR3: CASQGTGVDQPQHF
DNA: TGTGCCAGCCAGGGTACAGGGGTAGATCAGCCCCAGCATTTT

D: TRBD1
J: TRBJ2-7
size: NA
V: TRBV5-5
CDR3: CASSLAVTGIEQYF
DNA: TGTGCCAGCAGCTTGGCCGTGACAGGGATCGAGCAGTACTTC

D: NA
J: TRBJ1-6
size: few
V: TRBV12-3/TRBV12-4
CDR3: CASSDRSLYNSPLHF
DNA: TGTGCCAGCAGTGACAGGTCCCTCTATAATTCACCCCTCCACTTT

D: TRBD2
J: TRBJ2-2
size: few
V: TRBV6-5
CDR3: CASSYTSPGLARNTGELFF
DNA: TGTGCCAGCAGTTACACCTCGCCGGGACTAGCGAGGAACACCGGGGAGCTGTTTTTT

D: NA
J: TRBJ1-4
size: NA
V: TRBV27
CDR3: CASSLEGEGLTNEKLFF
DNA: TGTGCCAGCAGTTTAGAAGGGGAGGGGCTAACTAATGAAAAACTGTTTTTT

D: TRBD1
J: TRBJ1-2
size: many
V: TRBV7-9
CDR3: CASSPRTGPNYGYTF
DNA: TGTGCCAGCAGCCCCCGGACAGGGCCTAACTATGGCTACACCTTC

D: TRBD1
J: TRBJ1-5
size: NA
V: TRBV6-2/TRBV6-3
CDR3: CASSGQGDNQPQHF
DNA: TGTGCCAGCAGTGGACAGGGCGACAATCAGCCCCAGCATTTT

D: TRBD1
J: TRBJ1-2
size: many
V: TRBV10-3
CDR3: CAISEPRQGFYGYTF
DNA: TGTGCCATCAGTGAGCCCCGACAGGGGTTCTATGGCTACACCTTC

D: TRBD2
J: TRBJ2-1
size: NA
V: TRBV6-2/TRBV6-3
CDR3: CASSYSRGVEQFF
DNA: TGTGCCAGCAGTTACTCGCGGGGGGTTGAGCAGTTCTTC

D: NA
J: TRBJ1-2
size: many
V: TRBV5-1
CDR3: CASSLTHNYGYTF
DNA: TGCGCCAGCAGCTTGACGCACAACTATGGCTACACCTTC

D: TRBD1
J: TRBJ2-3
size: few
V: TRBV4-3
CDR3: CASSQRTGGARTDTQYF
DNA: TGCGCCAGCAGCCAACGAACAGGGGGCGCGCGTACAGATACGCAGTATTTT

D: NA
J: TRBJ1-6
size: few
V: TRBV30
CDR3: CAWSVRQVDSPLHF
DNA: TGTGCCTGGAGTGTACGACAGGTTGACTCACCCCTCCACTTT

D: TRBD1
J: TRBJ1-4
size: few
V: TRBV4-3
CDR3: CASSQVWDRGNEKLFF
DNA: TGCGCCAGCAGCCAAGTGTGGGACAGGGGTAATGAAAAACTGTTTTTT

D: NA
J: TRBJ1-6
size: NA
V: TRBV25-1
CDR3: CASSDVREPSPLHF
DNA: TGTGCCAGCAGTGACGTCAGGGAGCCTTCACCCCTCCACTTT

D: NA
J: TRBJ2-5
size: NA
V: TRBV20-1
CDR3: CSALRRNQETQYF
DNA: TGCAGTGCCCTACGACGGAACCAAGAGACCCAGTACTTC

D: TRBD2
J: TRBJ2-5
size: NA
V: TRBV4-3
CDR3: CASSQDLLAGGQETQYF
DNA: TGCGCCAGCAGCCAAGATCTCCTAGCGGGGGGCCAAGAGACCCAGTACTTC

D: NA
J: TRBJ1-1
size: many
V: TRBV18
CDR3: CASSRQGGTEAFF
DNA: TGTGCCAGCTCAAGGCAAGGGGGCACTGAAGCTTTCTTT

D: NA
J: TRBJ1-1
size: NA
V: TRBV28
CDR3: CASSLMGPQNTEAFF
DNA: TGTGCCAGCAGTTTAATGGGCCCCCAGAACACTGAAGCTTTCTTT

D: TRBD1
J: TRBJ1-1
size: few
V: TRBV5-4
CDR3: CASSLGRGRAGTEAFF
DNA: TGTGCCAGCAGCTTGGGTAGGGGGCGAGCTGGCACTGAAGCTTTCTTT

D: NA
J: TRBJ2-2
size: few
V: TRBV19
CDR3: CASSARTTPTGELFF
DNA: TGTGCCAGTAGTGCGCGGACGACCCCCACCGGGGAGCTGTTTTTT

D: TRBD1
J: TRBJ2-7
size: many
V: TRBV30
CDR3: CAWSPTGNEQYF
DNA: TGTGCCTGGAGTCCGACAGGGAACGAGCAGTACTTC

D: NA
J: TRBJ2-7
size: NA
V: TRBV5-6
CDR3: CASSRLDVYEQYF
DNA: TGTGCCAGCAGCCGGCTGGACGTGTACGAGCAGTACTTC

D: TRBD1
J: TRBJ2-7
size: many
V: TRBV18
CDR3: CASSWTGDSYEQYF
DNA: TGTGCCAGCTCATGGACAGGAGATTCCTACGAGCAGTACTTC

D: NA
J: TRBJ2-1
size: NA
V: TRBV20-1
CDR3: CSATWDRSFRGDEQFF
DNA: TGCAGTGCTACATGGGACAGGAGTTTTCGGGGGGATGAGCAGTTCTTC

D: TRBD2
J: TRBJ2-1
size: few
V: TRBV6-5
CDR3: CASSYSSGGYNEQFF
DNA: TGTGCCAGCAGTTACTCGTCGGGGGGGTACAATGAGCAGTTCTTC

D: NA
J: TRBJ1-4
size: NA
V: TRBV10-2
CDR3: CATQQGPTNEKLFF
DNA: TGCGCCACCCAACAGGGCCCGACTAATGAAAAACTGTTTTTT

D: TRBD1
J: TRBJ1-5
size: NA
V: TRBV5-5
CDR3: CASSRTGAVQPQHF
DNA: TGTGCCAGCAGCCGGACAGGGGCGGTTCAGCCCCAGCATTTT

D: TRBD2
J: TRBJ2-3
size: few
V: TRBV7-3
CDR3: CASSPGTSGKDTQYF
DNA: TGTGCCAGCAGCCCAGGGACTAGCGGGAAAGATACGCAGTATTTT

D: TRBD2
J: TRBJ2-3
size: many
V: TRBV11-2
CDR3: CASSHSGLAGIADTQYF
DNA: TGTGCCAGCAGCCACTCAGGACTAGCGGGGATTGCGGATACGCAGTATTTT

D: NA
J: TRBJ1-1
size: many
V: TRBV27
CDR3: CASSLFPGRTEAFF
DNA: TGTGCCAGCAGTTTATTCCCCGGCAGGACTGAAGCTTTCTTT

D: NA
J: TRBJ1-3
size: few
V: TRBV27
CDR3: CASSLLGGNTIYF
DNA: TGTGCCAGCAGTTTACTGGGTGGAAACACCATATATTTT

D: TRBD1
J: TRBJ2-2
size: NA
V: TRBV10-1
CDR3: CASSAGQGVTGELFF
DNA: TGCGCCAGCAGTGCTGGGCAGGGGGTCACCGGGGAGCTGTTTTTT

D: NA
J: TRBJ1-1
size: NA
V: TRBV6-6
CDR3: CASSYSTPRGLNTEAFF
DNA: TGTGCCAGCAGTTACTCGACCCCCCGCGGGCTGAACACTGAAGCTTTCTTT

D: NA
J: TRBJ2-7
size: many
V: TRBV2
CDR3: CASSEFAYEQYF
DNA: TGTGCCAGCAGTGAGTTCGCCTACGAGCAGTACTTC

D: TRBD2
J: TRBJ2-7
size: many
V: TRBV6-5
CDR3: CASSYGTSGYEQYF
DNA: TGTGCCAGCAGTTACGGGACTAGCGGGTACGAGCAGTACTTC

D: NA
J: TRBJ1-1
size: NA
V: TRBV6-6
CDR3: CASSYRDTEAFF
DNA: TGTGCCAGCAGTTATCGCGACACTGAAGCTTTCTTT

D: TRBD1
J: TRBJ2-3
size: many
V: TRBV19
CDR3: CASSRDRTFSTDTQYF
DNA: TGTGCCAGTAGCCGGGACAGGACTTTTAGCACAGATACGCAGTATTTT

D: NA
J: TRBJ2-3
size: many
V: TRBV30
CDR3: CASQQSESTDTQYF
DNA: TGTGCCTCCCAACAGAGCGAGAGCACAGATACGCAGTATTTT

D: TRBD1
J: TRBJ1-5
size: many
V: TRBV15
CDR3: CATSRDLHRGQPQHF
DNA: TGTGCCACCAGCAGAGACCTTCACAGGGGCCAGCCCCAGCATTTT

D: NA
J: TRBJ2-7
size: NA
V: TRBV29-1
CDR3: CSVVGWDGSSYEQYF
DNA: TGCAGCGTTGTGGGTTGGGATGGGAGCTCCTACGAGCAGTACTTC

D: NA
J: TRBJ1-6
size: many
V: TRBV14
CDR3: CASSQDVRVSPLHF
DNA: TGTGCCAGCAGCCAAGATGTCCGGGTCTCACCCCTCCACTTT

D: TRBD1
J: TRBJ1-1
size: many
V: TRBV6-1
CDR3: CASSVLTGDTEAFF
DNA: TGTGCCAGCAGTGTGTTGACAGGGGACACTGAAGCTTTCTTT